Listed here are 21 T cell receptor beta chains from one sample, sequenced in a study of graft-versus-host responses after intestinal transplantation. These receptors' targets are unknown. Some clones are missing from TCRdb's copy, which holds only in-frame ones; the method was immunoSEQ multiplex PCR. Of over 100,000 clones in the sample, 95% were seen once. The sequenced sample was unstimulated CD8+ T cells sorted from spleen or lymph node cells, obtained before intestinal transplant. These receptors came from a human donor who received an intestinal transplant.

The chain couples TRBV9 to TRBJ2-1; 9 bases fit TRBD2. Germline CDR1 reads SGDLS; CDR2 reads YYNGEE. V shed 0 bases and J 15 bases; nucleotides not matched to a gene: 13. This CDR3 region has 15 residues. As DNA, the CDR3 is TGTGCCAGCAGCGTAGCTGGGGTAGCGGGAGAGATTGCGTTCTTC. Translation gives CASSVAGVAGEIAFF.

Points on this clone: One junction end disagrees with the germline gene, perhaps due to a read error. This chain links TRBV7-8 with TRBJ2-7; 10 nucleotides line up with TRBD2. Germline CDR1 and CDR2: SGHVS and FQNEAQ. The CDR3 loop spans 18 amino acids. The CDR3 nucleotides read TGTGCCAGCAGCTTAGTAGGGCTAGCGGGAGTCTCTTCCTACGGGCAGTACTTC. Its protein product is CASSLVGLAGVSSYGQYF.

The count of this clone is one. Additional DNA sequences in this sample encode the identical CDR3. The V and J genes are TRBV6-5 and TRBJ1-1; maybe TRBD1 (5 bases). V was cut by 2 bases and J by 5 bases, with 6 bases left in between. The CDR3 has 12 residues. The germline V gene has CDR1 MNHEY and CDR2 SVGAGI. Here the CDR3 reads CASSYGGTEAFF. CDR3 DNA: TGTGCCAGCAGTTACGGGGGGACTGAAGCTTTCTTT.

The chain is built from TRBV7-2 and TRBJ2-5; D is perhaps TRBD2 (6 bases). Per the germline V gene, CDR1 is SGHTA and CDR2 is FQGNSA. This CDR3 is 15 amino acids long. Deletions cut 1 base from V and 0 bases from J, with 9 bases between. The CDR3 nucleotides are TGTGCCAGCAGCTTAGAAGCGGGCCACCAAGAGACCCAGTACTTC. This encodes CASSLEAGHQETQYF.

The rearrangement links TRBV19 to TRBJ2-5; 11 nucleotides match TRBD2. Germline V lookup: CDR1 LNHDA, CDR2 SQIVND (reference sequence). The length of the CDR3 is 16 residues. V lost 3 bases, J lost 0 bases, and 3 bases stayed unmatched. The CDR3: CASSIPSGRYQETQYF. CDR3 bases: TGTGCCAGTAGTATCCCTAGCGGGAGGTACCAAGAGACCCAGTACTTC.

CDR3 sequence reads: CAHRSQGPETQYF. CDR3 coding DNA: TGTGCGCACCGATCGCAGGGCCCAGAGACCCAGTACTTC. The chain carries TRBV30 and TRBJ2-5, with D possibly being TRBD1 (5 bases). CDR1 is GTSNPN, CDR2 SVGIG, per germline (reference sequence). The CDR3 has 13 residues.

The rearrangement joins TRBV28 to TRBJ2-3; TRBD2 is a possible D gene (6 bases). Per germline, CDR1 MDHEN and CDR2 SYDVKM. Trimming cost V 1 base and J 6 bases, with 20 bases left between them. The CDR3 has 17 amino acids. The CDR3 bases are TGTGCCAGCAGTTTATACTCGGGAGCGGCTAAGGGTGATACGCAGTATTTT. Translated, it gives CASSLYSGAAKGDTQYF.

V gene TRBV11-2 combines with J gene TRBJ2-7, with 7 bases that match TRBD1. The germline V gene encodes CDR1 SGHAT and CDR2 FQNNGV. The CDR3 spans 16 residues. Losses at the gene ends were 5 bases for V and 2 bases for J; bases not matched to a gene: 12. Here the CDR3 reads CASSKSTGASTYEQYF. Written as DNA, the CDR3 is TGTGCCAGCAGCAAATCCACAGGGGCCTCAACCTACGAGCAGTACTTC.

This chain uses TRBV23-1 with TRBJ2-5, with TRBD1 identical over 10 bases. TRBV23-1 is marked as an open reading frame, function uncertain. The CDR3 loop spans 15 amino acids. V was clipped by 3 bases and J by 4 bases; unmatched bases: 5. CDR3 protein: CASSHSGTGVETQYF. The CDR3 DNA follows: TGCGCCAGCAGTCACTCCGGGACAGGGGTAGAGACCCAGTACTTC.

This chain connects TRBV6-5 to TRBJ2-1, with D unresolved. The germline CDR1 and CDR2 sequences are MNHEY and SVGAGI. This CDR3 comprises 16 residues. The V end was cut by 2 bases, the J end by 2 bases, with 13 bases between. The CDR3 region is CASSYRALTAYNEQFF. The CDR3 DNA reads TGTGCCAGCAGTTACCGAGCCCTGACTGCCTACAATGAGCAGTTCTTC.

This sequence joins TRBV19 and TRBJ2-2, with 7 bases matching TRBD1. Germline V gives CDR1 LNHDA, CDR2 SQIVND (reference sequence). Trimming removed 7 bases from V and 2 bases from J; junction bases left unmatched: 13. The CDR3 is 17 amino acids. This chain's CDR3 is CASTPIQGSRNTGELFF. The CDR3 DNA reads TGTGCCAGTACTCCCATACAGGGGTCAAGAAACACCGGGGAGCTGTTTTTT. Supplemented by reference TRBV19 and TRBJ2-2, the full variable domain reads DGGITQSPKYLFRKEGQNVTLSCEQNLNHDAMYWYRQDPGQGLRLIYYSQIVNDFQKGDIAEGYSVSREKKESFPLTVTSAQKNPTAFYLCASTPIQGSRNTGELFFGEGSRLTVL.

This sequence joins TRBV30 and TRBJ2-7, with 7 bases lining up with TRBD1. This CDR3 is built from 15 residues. Looked up from germline, CDR1 is GTSNPN and CDR2 is SVGIG (reference sequence). Trimming removed 3 bases from V and 0 bases from J; junction bases left unmatched: 8. CDR3 loop: CAWSPSGTVSYEQYF. DNA of the CDR3: TGTGCCTGGAGCCCCTCCGGGACAGTCTCCTACGAGCAGTACTTC.

The V gene is TRBV11-2, the J gene TRBJ2-7; TRBD2 matches 10 bases. V lost 3 bases to trimming and J lost 3 bases; unmatched junction nucleotides: 2. The CDR3 runs to 14 residues. Germline V gene sequence: CDR1 SGHAT, CDR2 FQNNGV. The CDR3 protein is CASSLASGSYEQYF. CDR3 nucleotides: TGTGCCAGCAGCTTGGCTAGCGGGAGCTACGAGCAGTACTTC.

In DNA form, the CDR3 reads TGCGCCAGCAGCCAAGGTCAAGGTAGCGGGAGACCCTACGAGCAGTACTTC. Residues: CASSQGQGSGRPYEQYF. The V call is TRBV4-3, the J call TRBJ2-7; TRBD2 matches at 9 bases. The CDR3 sequence is 17 residues long. Losses at the gene ends were 1 base for V and 2 bases for J; bases not matched to a gene: 9. The germline V gene encodes CDR1 LGHNA and CDR2 YSLEER.

The genes are TRBV19 and TRBJ2-2; TRBD1 matches 9 bases. This CDR3 is 19 amino acids long. Germline CDR1 is LNHDA and CDR2 is SQIVND (reference sequence). V lost 5 bases to trimming and J lost 2 bases; unmatched junction nucleotides: 15. For the CDR3, the DNA is TGTGCCAGTAGTGCACGATCCGGGACAGGGATTTTTAACACCGGGGAGCTGTTTTTT. It encodes CASSARSGTGIFNTGELFF.

The rearrangement uses TRBV5-6 and TRBJ2-7; D may be TRBD1 or TRBD2 (5 bases each). Germline values: CDR1 SGHDT, CDR2 YYEEEE. CDR3 length: 14 residues. Trimming left V 0 bases short and J 6 bases short, with 13 bases between. The CDR3 DNA sequence: TGTGCCAGCAGCTTGGGGGGCTTAGGGAGCGAGCAGTACTTC. Protein sequence: CASSLGGLGSEQYF.

This clone was detected a few times. The chain is built from TRBV5-4 and TRBJ1-3; D ambiguous. Germline values: CDR1 SGHNT, CDR2 YYREEE (reference sequence). Trimming took 1 base from V and 0 from J, leaving 8 bases between them. The length of the CDR3 is 15 residues. CDR3 residues: CASSLRGLSGNTIYF. As DNA, the CDR3 is TGTGCCAGCAGCTTGCGAGGGCTCTCTGGAAACACCATATATTTT.

The rearrangement joins TRBV27 to TRBJ2-3, with D hard to call. The CDR3 is 15 residues long. Trimming left V 4 bases short and J 0 bases short, with 11 bases between. Germline assignment: CDR1 MNHEY and CDR2 SMNVEV (reference sequence). CDR3: CASSSEPSSTDTQYF. As DNA, the CDR3 is TGTGCCAGCAGTTCGGAACCTTCTAGCACAGATACGCAGTATTTT.

The chain combines TRBV6-1 with TRBJ2-3; D remains ambiguous. Germline assignment: CDR1 MNHNS and CDR2 SASEGT. The CDR3 contains 15 residues. V gave up 6 bases and J gave up 1 base, with 14 bases separating them. The CDR3 nucleotides read TGTGCCAGCAGAGATTATAGCAGGCGCACAGATACGCAGTATTTT. Protein product: CASRDYSRRTDTQYF.

V usage is TRBV4-1 and J usage is TRBJ2-5; 8 bases map to TRBD1. The DNA end is more similar to TRBJ2-7, so the J call may be wrong. The CDR3 is 16 amino acids. Germline V gene lookup returns CDR1 MGHRA and CDR2 YSYEKL. CDR3 protein: CASSLEEQGGRDEQYF. CDR3 in DNA: TGCGCCAGCAGCCTTGAGGAACAGGGGGGTAGGGACGAGCAGTACTTC.

The chain recombines TRBV2 with TRBJ2-1, with TRBD2 identical over 13 bases. Germline CDR1 reads SNHLY; CDR2 reads FYNNEI. The length of the CDR3 is 20 residues. V was clipped by 5 bases and J by 0 bases; unmatched bases: 13. CDR3 loop: CASSPLPGLAGSSSYNEQFF. The CDR3 DNA sequence: TGTGCCAGCAGTCCACTCCCGGGACTAGCGGGATCTAGCTCCTACAATGAGCAGTTCTTC.